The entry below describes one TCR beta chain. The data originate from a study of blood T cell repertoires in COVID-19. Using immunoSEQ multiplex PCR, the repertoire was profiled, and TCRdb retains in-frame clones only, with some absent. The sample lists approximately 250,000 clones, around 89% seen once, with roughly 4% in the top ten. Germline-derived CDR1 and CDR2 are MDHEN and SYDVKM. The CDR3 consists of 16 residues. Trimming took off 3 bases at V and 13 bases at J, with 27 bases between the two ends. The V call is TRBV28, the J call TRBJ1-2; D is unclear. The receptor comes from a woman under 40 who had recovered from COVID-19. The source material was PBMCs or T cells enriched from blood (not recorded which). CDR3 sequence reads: CASSLLSSGGRSISTF. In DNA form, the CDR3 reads TGTGCCAGCAGTTTGCTTTCCTCCGGAGGTCGTAGTATTTCCACCTTC.